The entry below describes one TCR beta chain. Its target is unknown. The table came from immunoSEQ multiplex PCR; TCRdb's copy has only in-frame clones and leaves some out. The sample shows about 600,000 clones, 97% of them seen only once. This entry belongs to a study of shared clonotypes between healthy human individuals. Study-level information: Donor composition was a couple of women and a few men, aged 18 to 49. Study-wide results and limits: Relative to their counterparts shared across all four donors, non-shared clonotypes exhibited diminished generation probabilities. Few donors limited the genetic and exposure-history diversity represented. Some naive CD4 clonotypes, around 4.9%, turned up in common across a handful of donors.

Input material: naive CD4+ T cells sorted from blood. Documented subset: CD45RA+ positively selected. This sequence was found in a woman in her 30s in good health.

The CDR3, as DNA: TGTGCCAGCAGCTTGCGTCAGGGCTATGGCTACACCTTC. Translated, it gives CASSLRQGYGYTF. V is TRBV5-8 and J is TRBJ1-2; D is perhaps TRBD1 (5 bases). Germline assignment: CDR1 SGHTS and CDR2 YDEGEE. Trimming shortened V by 1 base and J by 4 bases, and 8 bases separated the two germline ends. CDR3 size: 13 residues. The whole variable domain, filled in from reference TRBV5-8 and TRBJ1-2, reads EAGVTQSPTHLIKTRGQQATLRCSPISGHTSVYWYQQALGLGLQFLLWYDEGEERNRGNFPPRFSGRQFPNYSSELNVNALELEDSALYLCASSLRQGYGYTFGSGTRLTVV.